This paragraph reports one TCR beta chain. This sample was included in a study of T-cell reconstitution after alpha-beta-depleted transplantation in children. Molecular barcoding with unique molecular identifiers was used for the TCRbeta library. TCRdb reanalysed the PCR reads using MiXCR and keeps one entry per CDR3 protein. Of a few hundred thousand distinct CDR3 sequences detected, 10% appear once; the ten largest clones hold 2% to 3%. Looked up from germline, CDR1 is SGHTA and CDR2 is FQGNSA. The CDR3 has 13 amino acids. The V end was cut by 6 bases, the J end by 2 bases, with 11 bases between. The source is a human donor who donated a stem cell graft to a child with acute lymphoblastic leukemia. The chain uses TRBV7-2 and TRBJ2-7; D not resolved. The starting material was PBMCs from the stem cell graft donor, obtained from the stem cell graft. The CDR3 bases are TGTGCCAGCAGGGCTAGTTTCCCCTACGAGCAGTACTTC. Protein product: CASRASFPYEQYF.